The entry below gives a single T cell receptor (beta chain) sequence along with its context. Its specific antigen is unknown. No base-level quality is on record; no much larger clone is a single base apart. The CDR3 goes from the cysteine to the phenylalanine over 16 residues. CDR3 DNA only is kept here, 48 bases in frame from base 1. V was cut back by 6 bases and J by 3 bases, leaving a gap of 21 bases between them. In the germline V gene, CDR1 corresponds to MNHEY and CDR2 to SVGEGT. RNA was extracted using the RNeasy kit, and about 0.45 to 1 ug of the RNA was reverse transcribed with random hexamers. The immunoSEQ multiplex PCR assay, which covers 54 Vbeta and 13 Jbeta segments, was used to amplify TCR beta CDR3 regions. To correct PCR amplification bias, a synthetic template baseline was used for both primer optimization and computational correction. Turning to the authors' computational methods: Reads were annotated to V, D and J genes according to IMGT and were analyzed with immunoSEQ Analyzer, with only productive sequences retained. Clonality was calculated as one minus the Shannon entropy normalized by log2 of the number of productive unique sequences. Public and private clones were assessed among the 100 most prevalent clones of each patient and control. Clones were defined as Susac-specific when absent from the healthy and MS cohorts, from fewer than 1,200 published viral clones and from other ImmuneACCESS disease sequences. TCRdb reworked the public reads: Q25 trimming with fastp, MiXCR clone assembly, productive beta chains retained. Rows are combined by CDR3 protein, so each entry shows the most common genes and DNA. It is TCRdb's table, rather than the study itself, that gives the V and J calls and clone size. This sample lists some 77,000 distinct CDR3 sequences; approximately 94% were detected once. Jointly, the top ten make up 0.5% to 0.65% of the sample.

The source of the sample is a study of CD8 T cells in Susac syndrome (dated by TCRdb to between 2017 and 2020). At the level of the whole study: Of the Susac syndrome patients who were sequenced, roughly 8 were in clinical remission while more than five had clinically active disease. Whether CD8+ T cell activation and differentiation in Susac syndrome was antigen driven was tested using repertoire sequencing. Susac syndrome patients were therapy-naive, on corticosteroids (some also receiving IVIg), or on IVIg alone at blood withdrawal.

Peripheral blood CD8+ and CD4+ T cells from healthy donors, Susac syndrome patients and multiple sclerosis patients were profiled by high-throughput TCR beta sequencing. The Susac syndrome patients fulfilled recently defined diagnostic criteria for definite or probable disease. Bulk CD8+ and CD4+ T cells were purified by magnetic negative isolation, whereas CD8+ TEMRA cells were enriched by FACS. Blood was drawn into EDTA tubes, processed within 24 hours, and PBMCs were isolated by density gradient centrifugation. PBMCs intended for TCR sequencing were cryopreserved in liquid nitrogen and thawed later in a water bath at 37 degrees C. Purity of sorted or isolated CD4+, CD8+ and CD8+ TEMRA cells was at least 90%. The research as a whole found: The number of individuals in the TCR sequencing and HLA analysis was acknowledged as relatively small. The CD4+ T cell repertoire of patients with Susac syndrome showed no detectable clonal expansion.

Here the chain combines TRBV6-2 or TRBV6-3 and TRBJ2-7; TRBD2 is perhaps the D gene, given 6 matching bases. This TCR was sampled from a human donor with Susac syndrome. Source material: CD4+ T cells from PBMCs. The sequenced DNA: TGTGCCAGCAGCCCCATCGACAAGCCCGGGGGCTACGAGCAGTACTTC. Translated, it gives CASSPIDKPGGYEQYF.